The clone carrying this TCR beta chain was recorded only once. The sample comes from a study of T cell changes during pregnancy in multiple sclerosis. Profiled with immunoSEQ multiplex PCR; TCRdb holds only in-frame clones, not every one. Counted here are about 44,000 clones, roughly 90% occurring once; the ten biggest clones make up 0.7%. The ends lost 1 base at V and 1 base at J; junction bases unmatched: 5. In germline, CDR1 is SGHAT, CDR2 FQNNGV. This CDR3 comprises 16 residues. The input for sequencing was CD4+ T cells from peripheral blood mononuclear cells, taken before pregnancy. The TCR originated in a female donor with multiple sclerosis, enrolled in a pregnancy study. The chain uses TRBV11-2 and TRBJ2-5; 8 nucleotides align to TRBD1. In DNA form, the CDR3 reads TGTGCCAGCAGCTTAGTCCGGACAGGGACCCAAGAGACCCAGTACTTC. Translation: CASSLVRTGTQETQYF.